The 16 T cell receptor beta chains below come from one sample, sequenced in a study of CD8 T cells in Susac syndrome. RNA was extracted with the RNeasy kit, and a quantity of 0.5 to 1 ug was reverse transcribed using random hexamers. TCRdb re-analysed the immunoSEQ multiplex PCR reads in MiXCR, keeping a single row per CDR3 protein. This sample has under 200,000 distinct CDR3 sequences, with 95% found just once. The sequenced sample was CD8+ T cells from PBMCs. The receptor set was obtained from a human donor with multiple sclerosis.

The chain carries TRBV7-9 and TRBJ2-1, with 7 bases that match TRBD2. Looked up from germline, CDR1 is SEHNR and CDR2 is FQNEAQ (reference sequence). The J segment lost 6 bases and the V segment lost 1 base, leaving 6 bases of the junction unmatched. The CDR3 runs 15 residues. CDR3 nucleotides: TGTGCCAGCAGCTTAGTTGCGGGAGTTTCCAATGAGCAGTTCTTC. Its protein product is CASSLVAGVSNEQFF.

The CDR3 coding sequence is TGCAGCGTCCAGAGGAGGGGAGGAGACCAAGAGACCCAGTACTTC. It is translated as CSVQRRGGDQETQYF. The rearrangement joins TRBV29-1 to TRBJ2-5, with TRBD2 as a possible D gene (6 bases). This CDR3 region has 15 residues. V lost 6 bases, J lost 0 bases, and 17 bases lay in between. The germline V gene encodes CDR1 SQVTM and CDR2 ANQGSEA.

J is TRBJ2-1 and V is TRBV12-3 or TRBV12-4, with D possibly being TRBD1 (6 bases). The CDR3 consists of 13 residues. Trimming took 5 bases from V and 9 from J, leaving 14 bases between them. Here the CDR3 reads CASSVKQGSEQFF. The CDR3 DNA follows: TGTGCCAGCAGTGTTAAACAGGGCTCTGAGCAGTTCTTC.

This chain connects TRBV30 to TRBJ1-2; D is perhaps TRBD1 (5 bases). The CDR3 is 13 residues long. Trimming shortened V by 0 bases and J by 5 bases, and 10 bases separated the two germline ends. Germline V lookup: CDR1 GTSNPN, CDR2 SVGIG (reference sequence). CDR3 in DNA: TGTGCCTGGAGTGTAGGGTCAGGGTATGGCTACACCTTC. Translated, it gives CAWSVGSGYGYTF.

J is TRBJ2-3 and V is TRBV5-1, with D unresolved. Trimming removed 1 base at V and 0 bases at J, with 12 bases between. Per the germline V gene, CDR1 is SGHRS and CDR2 is YFSETQ. CDR3 length equals 16 residues. The CDR3 bases are TGCGCCAGCAGCTTGATGATCGAGGTTAGCACAGATACGCAGTATTTT. The encoded protein is CASSLMIEVSTDTQYF.

The chain couples TRBV19 to TRBJ1-1; possibly TRBD1 for D (6 bases). CDR1 and CDR2 from the germline V gene are LNHDA and SQIVND (reference sequence). This CDR3 region has 11 residues. V shed 5 bases and J shed 9 bases, with 10 bases lying between them. The CDR3 nucleotides read TGTGCCAGTAGTCTCGGACAGCAAGCTTTCTTT. Protein product: CASSLGQQAFF.

The chain joins TRBV27 to TRBJ2-5; D uncertain. This CDR3 contains 15 residues. The V and J ends lost 5 bases and 4 bases respectively, with 17 bases between them. The V gene's germline CDR1 is MNHEY and CDR2 SMNVEV (reference sequence). The CDR3 is CASSARKMSGETQYF. For the CDR3, the DNA is TGTGCCAGCAGTGCCAGGAAGATGTCTGGAGAGACCCAGTACTTC.

This sequence joins TRBV20-1 and TRBJ2-5; TRBD1 might be the D (5 bases). The germline V and J ends were trimmed by 5 bases and 2 bases, with 15 bases remaining between them. This CDR3 has 14 residues. Looked up from germline, CDR1 is DFQATT and CDR2 is SNEGSKA (reference sequence). In DNA form, the CDR3 reads TGCAGTGCTCCCAACCAGGGTTATCAAGAGACCCAGTACTTC. This encodes CSAPNQGYQETQYF.

The rearrangement joins TRBV7-9 to TRBJ2-7; D call uncertain. CDR1 is SEHNR, CDR2 FQNEAQ, per germline (reference sequence). The CDR3 loop spans 13 amino acids. The V end lost 6 bases, the J end lost 1 base, and 10 bases lay between the germline ends. The CDR3 bases are TGTGCCAGCAGGCCCAGTGAGTCCTACGAGCAGTACTTC. This codes for CASRPSESYEQYF. The whole variable domain, filled in from reference TRBV7-9 and TRBJ2-7, reads DTGVSQNPRHKITKRGQNVTFRCDPISEHNRLYWYRQTLGQGPEFLTYFQNEAQLEKSRLLSDRFSAERPKGSFSTLEIQRTEQGDSAMYLCASRPSESYEQYFGPGTRLTVT.

The gene calls are TRBV5-1 and TRBJ2-1, with a possible D match to TRBD2 (5 bases). The germline V and J ends were trimmed by 4 bases and 10 bases, with 18 bases remaining between them. The CDR3 runs to 14 residues. CDR1 SGHRS and CDR2 YFSETQ come from the germline V gene. CDR3 sequence reads: CASSDYLLVREQFF. CDR3 bases: TGCGCCAGCAGCGACTATCTGCTGGTCCGGGAGCAGTTCTTC.

The chain carries TRBV14 and TRBJ2-1, with 7 bases matching TRBD2. This CDR3 has 16 residues. The germline V gene encodes CDR1 SGHDN and CDR2 FVKESK. J was trimmed by 8 bases and V by 4 bases; bases with no gene match: 14. The CDR3 DNA reads as TGTGCCAGCAGCCTCAATGGGGGACTACCGGCCGATGAGCAGTTCTTC. It encodes CASSLNGGLPADEQFF.

The chain is built from TRBV6-6 and TRBJ1-1, with no clear D. From germline, CDR1 is MNHNY and CDR2 SVGAGI (reference sequence). V was shortened by 3 bases and J by 4 bases, with 9 bases between the two germline ends. The CDR3 sequence is 13 residues long. DNA for the CDR3: TGTGCCAGCAGTTATTCACGGACCACTGAAGCTTTCTTT. It specifies CASSYSRTTEAFF.

V usage is TRBV28 and J usage is TRBJ2-7; the match to TRBD1 covers 8 bases. Germline trimming cut 6 bases from V and 3 bases from J; bases unmatched to any gene: 7. Germline values: CDR1 MDHEN, CDR2 SYDVKM. The CDR3 is 14 residues long. The CDR3 loop is CASRKTGGGYEQYF. In DNA form, the CDR3 reads TGTGCCAGCAGAAAAACAGGGGGAGGCTACGAGCAGTACTTC.

V gene TRBV20-1 combines with J gene TRBJ1-1; 7 bases fit TRBD1. This CDR3 has 13 amino acids. V trimming: 1 base; J trimming: 7 bases; junction bases outside the gene matches: 6. Germline lookup yields CDR1 DFQATT and CDR2 SNEGSKA (reference sequence). The CDR3 bases are TGCAGTGCTAGAGTTGCAGGGGGTGTTGAAGCTTTCTTT. Its translation: CSARVAGGVEAFF.

This rearrangement joins TRBV20-1 to TRBJ1-2; D remains ambiguous. The germline V gene has CDR1 DFQATT and CDR2 SNEGSKA (reference sequence). The CDR3 length is 12 residues. The V end lost 6 bases, the J end lost 4 bases, and 12 bases lay between the germline ends. CDR3 sequence (DNA): TGCAGTGCGGAGCGGGGTCTCTATGGCTACACCTTC. Translating gives CSAERGLYGYTF.

As DNA, the CDR3 is TGTGCCAGCAGCGTCGGCCCAGGCTTCTATGGCTACACCTTC. Its translation is CASSVGPGFYGYTF. The chain is built from TRBV7-9 and TRBJ1-2; D uncertain. CDR1 and CDR2 (germline): SEHNR, FQNEAQ (reference sequence). Trimming shortened V by 5 bases and J by 4 bases, and 14 bases separated the two germline ends. This CDR3 is 14 amino acids long.